Shown below are 15 T cell receptor beta chains from a single sample sequenced in a study of early T cells in non-severe SARS-CoV-2 infection. Each CDR3 protein gets one entry after TCRdb re-called the 5' RACE reads with MiXCR. The sample lists tens of thousands of distinct CDR3 sequences, approximately 16% occurring once. Specimen: whole blood, collected at baseline. Receptors originate from an adult who was a healthcare worker with PCR-confirmed SARS-CoV-2 infection or an uninfected control (not recorded which).

V gene TRBV5-1 combines with J gene TRBJ2-5; 11 positions agree with TRBD2. Germline V lookup: CDR1 SGHRS, CDR2 YFSETQ. The CDR3 has 18 amino acids. The V segment lost 0 bases and the J segment 2 bases; nucleotides outside the gene matches: 9. CDR3 nucleotide sequence: TGCGCCAGCAGCTTGGAAACTAGCGGGGGCCGCAATCAAGAGACCCAGTACTTC. Protein sequence: CASSLETSGGRNQETQYF.

The V call is TRBV5-4, the J call TRBJ2-1, with 9 bases lining up with TRBD2. The CDR3 has 17 residues. Germline CDR1 is SGHNT and CDR2 is YYREEE (reference sequence). The ends lost 0 bases at V and 5 bases at J; junction bases unmatched: 9. CDR3 amino acids: CASSLVGPRGGHNEQFF. The DNA for the CDR3 is TGTGCCAGCAGCTTGGTGGGGCCGCGGGGGGGACACAATGAGCAGTTCTTC.

V and J are TRBV28 and TRBJ2-1; perhaps TRBD2 as D (5 bases). The V gene's germline CDR1 is MDHEN and CDR2 SYDVKM. The V and J ends lost 2 bases and 8 bases respectively, with 16 bases between them. This CDR3 has 15 amino acids. Here the CDR3 reads CASSLATGIVDEQFF. DNA of the CDR3: TGTGCCAGCAGTTTAGCGACGGGAATAGTGGATGAGCAGTTCTTC.

In its sample, this clonotype was seen a few times. The rearrangement links TRBV18 to TRBJ2-7, with 8 bases that match TRBD1. Looked up from germline, CDR1 is KGHSH and CDR2 is LQKENI. Trimming at V came to 3 bases and at J to 2 bases, leaving 12 bases not matched to a gene. The CDR3 runs to 17 residues. In DNA, the CDR3 is TGTGCCAGCTCACCGCAAATTTCCGCAGGGGGCACCTACGAGCAGTACTTC. Encoded protein: CASSPQISAGGTYEQYF.

This clonotype was observed a few times. The chain links TRBV7-6 to TRBJ2-1; weak D call: TRBD2 (6 bases). There are 17 residues in the CDR3. Germline lookup yields CDR1 SGHVS and CDR2 FNYEAQ. The germline V and J ends were trimmed by 5 bases and 0 bases, with 17 bases remaining between them. CDR3 DNA sequence: TGTGCCAGCAGCCAATCCCCGCGGGAAAGCTCCTACAATGAGCAGTTCTTC. Translating gives CASSQSPRESSYNEQFF.

This clonotype was recorded once. V usage is TRBV20-1 and J usage is TRBJ1-1; maybe TRBD1 (5 bases). Germline CDR1 and CDR2: DFQATT and SNEGSKA (reference sequence). The V and J ends lost 4 bases and 6 bases respectively, with 15 bases between them. CDR3 length equals 13 residues. The CDR3, as DNA: TGCAGTGCTAACCGGGGGGGGGTCGCTGAAGCTTTCTTT. Its translation is CSANRGGVAEAFF.

This clonotype showed up just a few times. The chain joins TRBV5-1 to TRBJ2-1; no clear D. This CDR3 has 13 residues. V gave up 1 base and J gave up 0 bases, with 2 bases separating them. CDR1 SGHRS and CDR2 YFSETQ come from the germline V gene. CDR3 sequence (DNA): TGCGCCAGCAGCTTGACCTCCTACAATGAGCAGTTCTTC. It is translated as CASSLTSYNEQFF.

This clonotype was counted at least ten times. The chain joins TRBV30 to TRBJ1-1; D not certain. Germline V gene data show CDR1 as GTSNPN and CDR2 as SVGIG (reference sequence). V was trimmed by 6 bases and J by 1 base, leaving 6 bases between them. CDR3 length equals 11 residues. CDR3 protein: CACARNTEAFF. DNA of the CDR3: TGTGCCTGTGCACGGAACACTGAAGCTTTCTTT.

This chain uses TRBV2 with TRBJ1-1; D call uncertain. Germline assignment: CDR1 SNHLY and CDR2 FYNNEI. This CDR3 has 11 residues. Trimming pared 4 bases from V and 3 bases from J, leaving 3 bases between. CDR3 sequence: CASSGDTEAFF. As DNA, the CDR3 is TGTGCCAGCAGTGGCGACACTGAAGCTTTCTTT.

This clonotype is judged medium-sized. This sequence joins TRBV5-1 and TRBJ2-1, with 8 nucleotides matching TRBD1. CDR1 is SGHRS and CDR2 is YFSETQ in the germline V gene. V trimming: 3 bases; J trimming: 7 bases; junction bases outside the gene matches: 9. CDR3 size: 15 residues. CDR3 protein: CASSSWTGLGNEQFF. The CDR3, as DNA: TGCGCCAGCAGCTCCTGGACAGGGCTCGGGAATGAGCAGTTCTTC.

This clonotype was counted only a few times. The chain couples TRBV5-1 to TRBJ2-1; TRBD1 might be the D (6 bases). Germline V CDR1 and CDR2: SGHRS, YFSETQ. V dropped 6 bases and J dropped 7 bases, with 11 bases sitting between them. The CDR3 contains 12 residues. In nucleotides, the CDR3 is TGCGCCAGCAACGGTCAGGGGAATGAGCAGTTCTTC. Translation: CASNGQGNEQFF.

The chain recombines TRBV12-3 or TRBV12-4 with TRBJ2-2; 12 nucleotides line up with TRBD1. With 6 bases clipped from V and 6 bases from J, the junction kept 8 bases outside the gene matches. The length of the CDR3 is 16 residues. The CDR3 sequence: CASSRTGTGGPGELFF. In DNA, the CDR3 is TGTGCCAGCAGCCGAACCGGGACAGGGGGCCCCGGGGAGCTGTTTTTT.

V gene TRBV6-1 combines with J gene TRBJ2-1, with 8 bases identical to TRBD2. The J segment lost 8 bases and the V segment lost 6 bases, leaving 12 bases of the junction unmatched. The CDR3 loop spans 15 amino acids. Germline CDR1 is MNHNS and CDR2 is SASEGT. CDR3 DNA sequence: TGTGCCAGCAGCGCTTCGGGGGGGCGAAGGGATGAGCAGTTCTTC. This sequence encodes CASSASGGRRDEQFF.

The rearrangement links TRBV9 to TRBJ1-6; 7 nucleotides align to TRBD1. The CDR3 has 15 amino acids. V shed 2 bases and J 5 bases; nucleotides not matched to a gene: 4. Germline values: CDR1 SGDLS, CDR2 YYNGEE. CDR3 residues: CASSVGQADNSPLHF. The CDR3 DNA reads TGTGCCAGCAGCGTCGGACAGGCTGATAATTCACCCCTCCACTTT.

This sequence joins TRBV28 and TRBJ2-3; TRBD2 aligns across 16 bases. Germline CDR1 MDHEN, CDR2 SYDVKM. CDR3 size: 16 residues. V trimming: 4 bases; J trimming: 4 bases; junction bases outside the gene matches: 2. This chain's CDR3 is CASSSGTSGRADTQYF. DNA for the CDR3: TGTGCCAGCAGTTCCGGGACTAGCGGGAGGGCAGATACGCAGTATTTT.